One T cell receptor gamma chain is described in this entry. Its specificity is not known. Extracted RNA was reverse transcribed into cDNA. Multiplex PCR used pooled V-gene forward primers and a constant-region reverse primer to amplify CDR3s. TCRdb reanalysed the multiplex PCR reads with CATT. The sample has roughly 9,300 gamma-chain clones; around 54% are singletons. This specimen comes from a study of Vδ1+ human thymocytes. Study-level results: In the thymus, TRG and TRD repertoires looked highly polyclonal with Gaussian CDR3 lengths.

After alphabeta T cell depletion, CD3+ Vdelta1+ Vdelta2- thymocytes were sorted. The CDR3 has 11 residues. Losses at the gene ends were 6 bases for V and 7 bases for J; bases not matched to a gene: 6. Germline lookup yields CDR1 GITISATS and CDR2 ISYDGTV (reference sequence). This rearrangement joins TRGV9 to TRGJ1 or TRGJ2. TCRdb gives no J gene; it was assigned here by matching the DNA to germline. Sequenced: Vdelta1+ gamma-delta thymocytes from the thymus. This sample's subset: FACS-sorted CD3+ TCRalphabeta- TCRVdelta1+ TCRVdelta2- thymocytes. This TCR was sampled from a girl less than two years old who had congenital heart surgery. The CDR3 sequence is CALWFGYKKLF. In nucleotides, the CDR3 is TGTGCCTTGTGGTTTGGGTATAAGAAACTCTTT.